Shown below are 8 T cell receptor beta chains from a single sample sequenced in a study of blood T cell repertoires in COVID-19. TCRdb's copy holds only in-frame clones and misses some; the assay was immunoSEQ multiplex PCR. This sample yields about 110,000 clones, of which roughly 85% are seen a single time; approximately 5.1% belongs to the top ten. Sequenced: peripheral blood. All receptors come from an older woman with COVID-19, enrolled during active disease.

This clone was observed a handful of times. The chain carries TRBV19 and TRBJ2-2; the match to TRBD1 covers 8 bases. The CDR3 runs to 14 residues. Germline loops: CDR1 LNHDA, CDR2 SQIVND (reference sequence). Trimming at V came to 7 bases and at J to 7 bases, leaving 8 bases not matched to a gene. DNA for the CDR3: TGTGCCAGTACCCACAGGGGGTTGGGCGGGGAGCTGTTTTTT. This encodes CASTHRGLGGELFF.

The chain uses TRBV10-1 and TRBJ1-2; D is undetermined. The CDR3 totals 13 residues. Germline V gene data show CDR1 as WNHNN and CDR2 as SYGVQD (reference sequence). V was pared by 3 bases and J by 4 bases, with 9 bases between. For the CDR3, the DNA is TGCGCCAGCAGTGAATCGGGAGGCTATGGCTACACCTTC. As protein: CASSESGGYGYTF.

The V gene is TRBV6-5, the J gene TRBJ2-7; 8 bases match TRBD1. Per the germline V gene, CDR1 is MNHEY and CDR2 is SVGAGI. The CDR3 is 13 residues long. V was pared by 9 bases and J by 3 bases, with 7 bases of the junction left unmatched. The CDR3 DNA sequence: TGTGCCAGTACTAAACAGGGGGGCTACGAGCAGTACTTC. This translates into CASTKQGGYEQYF.

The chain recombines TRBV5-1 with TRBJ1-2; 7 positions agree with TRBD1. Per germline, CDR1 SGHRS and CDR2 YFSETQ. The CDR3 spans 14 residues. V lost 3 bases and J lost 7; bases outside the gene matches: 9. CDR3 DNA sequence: TGCGCCAGCAGCTCCCAGGGGGAGTCTGGTGGCTACACCTTC. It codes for CASSSQGESGGYTF. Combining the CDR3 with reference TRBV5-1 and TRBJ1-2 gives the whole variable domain KAGVTQTPRYLIKTRGQQVTLSCSPISGHRSVSWYQQTPGQGLQFLFEYFSETQRNKGNFPGRFSGRQFSNSRSEMNVSTLELGDSALYLCASSSQGESGGYTFGSGTRLTVV.

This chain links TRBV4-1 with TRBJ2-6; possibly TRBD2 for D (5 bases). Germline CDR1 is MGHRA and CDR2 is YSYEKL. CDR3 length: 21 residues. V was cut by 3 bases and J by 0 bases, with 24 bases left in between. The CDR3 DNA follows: TGCGCCAGCAGCCAGCGGGCCGGCCGCCTAAGAGGTTCCTCTGGGGCCAACGTCCTGACTTTC. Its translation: CASSQRAGRLRGSSGANVLTF.

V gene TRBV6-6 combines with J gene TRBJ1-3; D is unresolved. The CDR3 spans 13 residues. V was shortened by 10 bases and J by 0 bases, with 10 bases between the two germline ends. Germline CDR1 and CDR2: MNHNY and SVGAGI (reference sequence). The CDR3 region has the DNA TGTGCCATTTCCCAGGACTCTGGAAACACCATATATTTT. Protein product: CAISQDSGNTIYF.

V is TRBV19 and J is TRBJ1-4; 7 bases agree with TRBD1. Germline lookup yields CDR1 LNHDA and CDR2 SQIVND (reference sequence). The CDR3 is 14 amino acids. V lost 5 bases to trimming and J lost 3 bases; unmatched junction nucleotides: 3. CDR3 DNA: TGTGCCAGTAGTGCGACAGGGTCTAATGAAAAACTGTTTTTT. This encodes CASSATGSNEKLFF.

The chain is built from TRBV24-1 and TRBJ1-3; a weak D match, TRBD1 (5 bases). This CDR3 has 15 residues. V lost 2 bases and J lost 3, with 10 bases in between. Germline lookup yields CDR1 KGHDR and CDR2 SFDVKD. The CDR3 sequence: CATSDSGSVGNTIYF. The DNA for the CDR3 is TGTGCCACCAGTGATTCAGGGTCGGTTGGAAACACCATATATTTT.